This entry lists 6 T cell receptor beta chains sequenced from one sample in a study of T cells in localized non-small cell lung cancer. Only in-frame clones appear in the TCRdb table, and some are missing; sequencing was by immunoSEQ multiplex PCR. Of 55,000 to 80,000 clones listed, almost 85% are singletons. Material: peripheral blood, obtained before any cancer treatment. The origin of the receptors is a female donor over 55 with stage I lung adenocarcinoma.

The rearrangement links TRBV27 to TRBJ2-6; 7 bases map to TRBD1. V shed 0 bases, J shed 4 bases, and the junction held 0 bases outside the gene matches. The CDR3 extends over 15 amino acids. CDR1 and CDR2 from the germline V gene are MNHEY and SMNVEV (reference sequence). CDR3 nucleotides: TGTGCCAGCAGTTTATCAGGGGGCGGGGCCAACGTCCTGACTTTC. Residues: CASSLSGGGANVLTF.

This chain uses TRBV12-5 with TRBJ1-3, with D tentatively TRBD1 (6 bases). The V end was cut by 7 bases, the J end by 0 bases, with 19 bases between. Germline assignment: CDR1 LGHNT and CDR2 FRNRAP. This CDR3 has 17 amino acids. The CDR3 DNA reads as TGTGCTAGTGCCCCCGAGGCGGGACACAGCTCTGGAAACACCATATATTTT. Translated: CASAPEAGHSSGNTIYF. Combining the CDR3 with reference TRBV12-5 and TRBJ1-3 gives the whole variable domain DARVTQTPRHKVTEMGQEVTMRCQPILGHNTVFWYRQTMMQGLELLAYFRNRAPLDDSGMPKDRFSAEMPDATLATLKIQPSEPRDSAVYFCASAPEAGHSSGNTIYFGEGSWLTVV.

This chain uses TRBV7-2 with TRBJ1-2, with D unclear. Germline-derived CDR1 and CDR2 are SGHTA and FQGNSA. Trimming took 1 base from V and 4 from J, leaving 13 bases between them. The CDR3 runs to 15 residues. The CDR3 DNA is TGTGCCAGCAGCTTAGATAGGCGGCAGACCTATGGCTACACCTTC. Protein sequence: CASSLDRRQTYGYTF.

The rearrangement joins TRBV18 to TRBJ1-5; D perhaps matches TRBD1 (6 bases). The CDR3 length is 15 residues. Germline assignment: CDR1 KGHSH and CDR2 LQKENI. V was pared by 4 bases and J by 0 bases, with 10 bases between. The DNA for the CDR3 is TGTGCCAGCTCACGGACAGAAAATAGCAATCAGCCCCAGCATTTT. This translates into CASSRTENSNQPQHF.

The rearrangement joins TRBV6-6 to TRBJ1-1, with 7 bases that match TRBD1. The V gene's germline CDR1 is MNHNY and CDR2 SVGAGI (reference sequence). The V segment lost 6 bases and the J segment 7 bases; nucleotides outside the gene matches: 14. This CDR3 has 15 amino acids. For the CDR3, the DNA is TGTGCCAGCAGCCGAACAGGGGCTCTCTTCGGTGAAGCTTTCTTT. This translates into CASSRTGALFGEAFF.

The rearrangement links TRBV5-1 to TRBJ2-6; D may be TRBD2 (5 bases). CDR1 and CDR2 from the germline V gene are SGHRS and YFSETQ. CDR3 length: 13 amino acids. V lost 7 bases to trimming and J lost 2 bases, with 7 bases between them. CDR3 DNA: TGCGCCAGCCTGGAGGCTGGGGCCAACGTCCTGACTTTC. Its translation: CASLEAGANVLTF.